These 26 T cell receptor beta chains came from one sample sequenced in a study of T cells in Graves' hyperthyroidism and ophthalmopathy. Amplification yielded TCR beta CDR3 regions, with RNA transcripts as the source. During a first-round RT-PCR of the TCR CDR3, the HTBI primer set was used. TCRdb used MiXCR to reprocess the multiplex PCR reads, holding one entry per CDR3 protein. The sample lists fewer than 250,000 distinct CDR3 sequences, over 15% occurring once. The sample consisted of blood. The receptors shown here come from a young woman with Graves' ophthalmopathy.

The J gene is TRBJ1-2, the V gene TRBV2, with TRBD1 identical over 9 bases. With V trimmed by 4 bases and J by 3 bases, 3 bases remained unmatched. This CDR3 has 14 amino acids. Germline V gene sequence: CDR1 SNHLY, CDR2 FYNNEI. The CDR3 spells CASSGRTGDYGYTF. DNA for the CDR3: TGTGCCAGCAGTGGTAGGACAGGGGACTATGGCTACACCTTC.

This chain uses TRBV5-1 with TRBJ2-7, with no clear D. The better agreement between TRBJ2-1 and the DNA end casts doubt on the J call. Germline V gives CDR1 SGHRS, CDR2 YFSETQ. This CDR3 comprises 14 residues. CDR3 loop: CASSLKASSYEQFF. In nucleotides, the CDR3 is TGCGCCAGCAGCTTGAAGGCCAGCTCCTACGAGCAGTTCTTC.

This clonotype was seen ten or more times. The gene calls are TRBV2 and TRBJ2-1; 13 bases match TRBD2. This CDR3 has 15 amino acids. Germline V lookup: CDR1 SNHLY, CDR2 FYNNEI. Trimming at V came to 8 bases and at J to 6 bases, leaving 7 bases not matched to a gene. The CDR3 coding sequence is TGTGCCAGCTTCACTACTAGCGGGAGGGCCAATGAGCAGTTCTTC. Amino acids: CASFTTSGRANEQFF. The full variable domain, rest sourced from reference TRBV2 and TRBJ2-1, is EPEVTQTPSHQVTQMGQEVILRCVPISNHLYFYWYRQILGQKVEFLVSFYNNEISEKSEIFDDQFSVERPDGSNFTLKIRSTKLEDSAMYFCASFTTSGRANEQFFGPGTRLTVL.

This clonotype has a single count. The chain combines TRBV10-3 with TRBJ2-5; D possibly uses TRBD1 or TRBD2 (5 bases each). V was shortened by 6 bases and J by 3 bases, with 14 bases between the two germline ends. This CDR3 comprises 14 residues. CDR1 and CDR2 from the germline V gene are ENHRY and SYGVKD. CDR3: CAIRATMTEETQYF. The CDR3 DNA reads as TGTGCCATCAGGGCGACTATGACAGAAGAGACCCAGTACTTC.

This clonotype was counted many times. This chain uses TRBV14 with TRBJ2-5; D is unresolved. Trimming shortened V by 0 bases and J by 5 bases, and 10 bases separated the two germline ends. This CDR3 has 14 amino acids. CDR1 is SGHDN, CDR2 FVKESK, per germline. CDR3 nucleotides: TGTGCCAGCAGCCAAGAAAACATATGGGAGACCCAGTACTTC. Residues: CASSQENIWETQYF.

At least ten counts were recorded for this clonotype. The V call is TRBV9, the J call TRBJ1-5, with a possible D match to TRBD1 (6 bases). With 3 bases removed from V and 5 bases from J, the gap between germline ends came to 15 bases. The germline V gene has CDR1 SGDLS and CDR2 YYNGEE. The CDR3 has 15 amino acids. The CDR3 sequence is CASSDSGTPHQPQHF. The CDR3 region has the DNA TGTGCCAGCAGCGACAGTGGGACACCGCATCAGCCCCAGCATTTT. Complete variable domain (other parts from reference TRBV9 and TRBJ1-5): DSGVTQTPKHLITATGQRVTLRCSPRSGDLSVYWYQQSLDQGLQFLIQYYNGEERAKGNILERFSAQQFPDLHSELNLSSLELGDSALYFCASSDSGTPHQPQHFGDGTRLSIL.

The table lists this clonotype with many counts. The rearrangement links TRBV4-3 to TRBJ2-5; the D gene is possibly TRBD1 (7 bases). The V gene's germline CDR1 is LGHNA and CDR2 YSLEER. Trimming stripped 0 bases from V and 4 bases from J, with 15 bases between. This CDR3 has 16 amino acids. CDR3 nucleotide sequence: TGCGCCAGCAGCCAAGATGAATCAGGGGGGACAGAGACCCAGTACTTC. This sequence encodes CASSQDESGGTETQYF.

This clonotype was observed at least ten times. This chain uses TRBV5-1 with TRBJ1-5; D is unclear. The V and J ends lost 2 bases and 6 bases respectively, with 9 bases between them. Looked up from germline, CDR1 is SGHRS and CDR2 is YFSETQ. The length of the CDR3 is 13 residues. The CDR3, as DNA: TGCGCCAGCAGCTTAGGGCGGGGTCAGCCCCAGCATTTT. Its protein product is CASSLGRGQPQHF.

The sample holds many counts of this clonotype. The V gene is TRBV2, the J gene TRBJ2-7; TRBD1 matches 9 bases. The CDR3 runs to 12 residues. In germline, CDR1 is SNHLY, CDR2 FYNNEI. The V and J ends lost 8 bases and 3 bases, in that order; junction bases with no gene match: 2. CDR3 sequence: CASRQGDYEQYF. In DNA, the CDR3 is TGTGCCAGCCGACAGGGGGACTACGAGCAGTACTTC.

This clonotype appeared a few times. This chain links TRBV19 with TRBJ2-3; D not resolved. CDR3 length equals 12 residues. CDR1 and CDR2 from the germline V gene are LNHDA and SQIVND (reference sequence). Trimming stripped 5 bases from V and 6 bases from J, with 9 bases between. The chain's CDR3 is CASSPAVDTQYF. The CDR3 DNA follows: TGTGCCAGTAGTCCAGCCGTGGATACGCAGTATTTT.

This clonotype was seen at least ten times. V usage is TRBV18 and J usage is TRBJ2-2, with D perhaps matching TRBD1 (5 bases). The CDR3 sequence is 18 residues long. The ends were cut back, 3 bases at V and 0 bases at J, with 17 bases in the middle. Per germline, CDR1 KGHSH and CDR2 LQKENI. The CDR3 loop is CASSPTTYRRTNTGELFF. In DNA, the CDR3 is TGTGCCAGCTCACCCACGACATACAGGAGAACGAACACCGGGGAGCTGTTTTTT. Drawing the rest from reference TRBV18 and TRBJ2-2, the complete variable domain is NAGVMQNPRHLVRRRGQEARLRCSPMKGHSHVYWYRQLPEEGLKFMVYLQKENIIDESGMPKERFSAEFPKEGPSILRIQQVVRGDSAAYFCASSPTTYRRTNTGELFFGEGSRLTVL.

The rearrangement joins TRBV2 to TRBJ1-4; no reliable D call. Trimming stripped 7 bases from V and 0 bases from J, with 12 bases between. Germline CDR1 SNHLY, CDR2 FYNNEI. The CDR3 length is 15 residues. CDR3 loop: CASNQGLTTNEKLFF. CDR3 nucleotides: TGTGCCAGCAACCAAGGACTGACAACTAATGAAAAACTGTTTTTT.

The table lists this clonotype with many counts. V is TRBV5-1 and J is TRBJ1-5; TRBD1 is a possible D gene (5 bases). From germline, CDR1 is SGHRS and CDR2 YFSETQ. The CDR3 spans 14 residues. Trimming took off 0 bases at V and 3 bases at J, with 7 bases between the two ends. The CDR3 reads CASSLGGNNQPQHF. CDR3 in DNA: TGCGCCAGCAGCTTGGGGGGGAACAATCAGCCCCAGCATTTT.

The table lists this clonotype with many counts. A much larger clone differs by one base, so this may be a read error. The chain recombines TRBV12-3 or TRBV12-4 with TRBJ1-2, with 7 positions matching TRBD1. Trimming cost V 5 bases and J 9 bases; bases outside gene matches: 9. This CDR3 comprises 13 residues. The CDR3 DNA reads as TGTGCCAGCAGTACAAGGACAGGCGACAGCTACACCTTC. Protein: CASSTRTGDSYTF.

This clonotype occurred many times. The rearrangement joins TRBV30 to TRBJ1-1; D remains ambiguous. The CDR3 is 13 amino acids. The germline gives CDR1 GTSNPN, CDR2 SVGIG (reference sequence). V lost 3 bases and J lost 3, with 11 bases in between. The CDR3 reads CAWRVGSDTEAFF. The DNA for the CDR3 is TGTGCCTGGAGGGTGGGATCGGACACTGAAGCTTTCTTT. Drawing the rest from reference TRBV30 and TRBJ1-1, the complete variable domain is SQTIHQWPATLVQPVGSPLSLECTVEGTSNPNLYWYRQAAGRGLQLLFYSVGIGQISSEVPQNLSASRPQDRQFILSSKKLLLSDSGFYLCAWRVGSDTEAFFGQGTRLTVV.

This clonotype has ten or more counts. J is TRBJ1-2 and V is TRBV5-1; D might be TRBD1 (6 bases). This CDR3 region has 13 residues. Per the germline V gene, CDR1 is SGHRS and CDR2 is YFSETQ. Trimming cost V 3 bases and J 8 bases, with 14 bases left between them. The CDR3 reads CASSYDQGNGYTF. DNA for the CDR3: TGCGCCAGCAGCTACGACCAGGGGAACGGCTACACCTTC.

This clonotype appeared many times. The V call is TRBV5-1, the J call TRBJ1-1, with 8 bases fitting TRBD1. Losses at the gene ends were 4 bases for V and 10 bases for J; bases not matched to a gene: 9. Germline V gene sequence: CDR1 SGHRS, CDR2 YFSETQ. There are 13 residues in the CDR3. Here the CDR3 DNA reads TGCGCCAGCAGCCCGGACAGGGTAGATCGAGCTTTCTTT. Translation gives CASSPDRVDRAFF.

This clonotype was observed many times. The J gene is TRBJ2-3, the V gene TRBV28; D perhaps matches TRBD1 (6 bases). V shed 6 bases and J shed 4 bases, with 23 bases lying between them. Germline loops: CDR1 MDHEN, CDR2 SYDVKM. The CDR3 runs to 17 residues. The CDR3 sequence is CASSPQWAGDRADTQYF. The CDR3 DNA follows: TGTGCCAGCAGCCCACAATGGGCAGGGGATCGTGCAGATACGCAGTATTTT.

This clonotype was found many times. This chain joins TRBV20-1 and TRBJ2-1; 7 nucleotides align to TRBD1. The CDR3 is 12 residues long. V was clipped by 6 bases and J by 10 bases; unmatched bases: 9. CDR1 is DFQATT and CDR2 is SNEGSKA in the germline V gene (reference sequence). The CDR3 region has the DNA TGCAGTGCCAACACAGGGGTTGGGGAGCAGTTCTTC. Translated, it gives CSANTGVGEQFF.

This clonotype was seen many times. The chain couples TRBV20-1 to TRBJ1-2, with a weak D call TRBD1 (5 bases). There are 13 residues in the CDR3. V lost 3 bases, J lost 4 bases, and 12 bases lay in between. The germline CDR1 and CDR2 sequences are DFQATT and SNEGSKA (reference sequence). The CDR3: CSARGRQLYGYTF. The CDR3 DNA sequence: TGCAGTGCTAGGGGGCGGCAGCTCTATGGCTACACCTTC.

In this sample, this clonotype turned up many times. This chain uses TRBV20-1 with TRBJ1-1; 7 bases match TRBD1. Trimming took 6 bases from V and 4 from J; bases not matched to a gene: 8. Germline CDR1 reads DFQATT; CDR2 reads SNEGSKA (reference sequence). The CDR3 totals 13 residues. The CDR3 DNA is TGCAGTGCCCGACAGGGACCGGCCACTGAAGCTTTCTTT. Translation gives CSARQGPATEAFF.

Remarks on this clonotype: A read error is possible here, since a much larger clone lies one base away. V gene TRBV20-1 combines with J gene TRBJ2-3; 7 bases agree with TRBD2. Germline V gives CDR1 DFQATT, CDR2 SNEGSKA (reference sequence). Germline trimming cut 6 bases from V and 6 bases from J; bases unmatched to any gene: 12. The CDR3 is 14 amino acids. CDR3 nucleotides: TGCAGTGCCCTCCCAGCGGGGTGGGGGGATACGCAGTATTTT. This gives the protein CSALPAGWGDTQYF.

Many counts were recorded for this clonotype. The chain joins TRBV12-3 or TRBV12-4 to TRBJ2-7; 8 bases agree with TRBD1. The CDR3 covers 15 residues. J gave up 3 bases and V 5 bases, and 9 bases lay outside the gene matches. The CDR3 bases are TGTGCCAGCAGTACCCCCGGGACAGGATACTACGAGCAGTACTTC. Residues: CASSTPGTGYYEQYF.

This clonotype was counted once. Being one base from a much bigger clone, this may be a read error. V and J are TRBV19 and TRBJ2-5; D is perhaps TRBD2 (6 bases). V lost 3 bases and J lost 11, with 13 bases in between. The V gene's germline CDR1 is LNHDA and CDR2 SQIVND (reference sequence). The CDR3 runs to 12 residues. The CDR3 DNA reads TGTGCCAGTAGTATCCCGGAGGGAAAACAGTACTTC. Protein sequence: CASSIPEGKQYF.

This clonotype came up many times. J is TRBJ2-1 and V is TRBV20-1; no clear D. With 4 bases removed from V and 8 bases from J, the gap between germline ends came to 15 bases. CDR3 size: 13 residues. In germline, CDR1 is DFQATT, CDR2 SNEGSKA (reference sequence). The CDR3 protein is CSANANLDHEQFF. CDR3 nucleotide sequence: TGCAGTGCTAATGCTAACCTGGACCATGAGCAGTTCTTC.

The V and J genes are TRBV2 and TRBJ2-7, with 7 bases lining up with TRBD2. The CDR3 consists of 15 residues. With V trimmed by 5 bases and J by 0 bases, 7 bases remained unmatched. CDR1 SNHLY and CDR2 FYNNEI come from the germline V gene. The CDR3 coding sequence is TGTGCCAGCAGTCGTCGTAGCGGGTCCTCCTACGAGCAGTACTTC. As protein: CASSRRSGSSYEQYF.